A selection of T cell receptor beta chains follows, all from one sample in a study of blood T cells in healthy people across ages. TCRdb re-called the 5' RACE reads through MiXCR, storing one row per CDR3 protein. Of about 840,000 distinct CDR3 sequences in the sample, just under 30% were seen once. This sample also appeared in a second study, on T cells of mothers and their children.

Material: blood. The receptor set was obtained from a woman in her thirties or forties in good health. Both conserved end residues are part of each CDR3. A D gene is named only where the DNA matches it firmly. Size tells how often a clone was seen (once, few, many) or the class of an expanded clone, and some rows leave it out.

j_gene,v_gene,d_gene,abundance,CDR3nt,CDR3aa
TRBJ2-1,TRBV20-1,.,.,TGCAGTGCGGGGTCTAGTTCCTACAATGAGCAGTTCTTC,CSAGSSSYNEQFF
TRBJ1-2,TRBV20-1,.,many,TGCAGTGCTAGGGGACTCGGACTTAGAAGTGGCTACACCTTC,CSARGLGLRSGYTF
TRBJ1-2,TRBV29-1,.,.,TGCAGCGCTGCGGGCCGGGACCGCTACACCTTC,CSAAGRDRYTF
TRBJ2-7,TRBV3-1,.,few,TGTGCCAGCAGCCAACCAAGCGGGCGATCCTACGAGCAGTACTTC,CASSQPSGRSYEQYF
TRBJ1-5,TRBV29-1,.,.,TGCAGCGTTGCGGAAGGGGGAAGCAATCAGCCCCAGCATTTT,CSVAEGGSNQPQHF
TRBJ2-1,TRBV20-1,.,.,TGCAGTGCTAGGGGCAGTGAACACAATGAGCAGTTCTTC,CSARGSEHNEQFF
TRBJ2-7,TRBV11-2,.,.,TGTGCCAGCAGACCAATCTCCTACGGGCAGTACTTC,CASRPISYGQYF
TRBJ1-1,TRBV27,TRBD1,.,TGTGCCAGCAGTCCGGACAGGAGGATGAACACTGAAGCTTTCTTT,CASSPDRRMNTEAFF
TRBJ2-7,TRBV4-2,TRBD2,.,TGTGCCAGCAGCCGCCCGCCCGGGACTAGCGGGGCCTACGAGCAGTACTTC,CASSRPPGTSGAYEQYF
TRBJ2-7,TRBV7-4,.,many,TGTGCCAGCAGCTTAGGTCCGGACTACGAGCAGTACTTC,CASSLGPDYEQYF
TRBJ2-3,TRBV7-9,TRBD2,.,TGTGCCAGCAGCTTAGGACTAGCTAATACGCAGTATTTT,CASSLGLANTQYF
TRBJ1-5,TRBV4-2,.,once,TGTGCCAGCAGCCAAGCTGATCATAGCAATCAGCCCCAGCATTTT,CASSQADHSNQPQHF
TRBJ2-6,TRBV14,.,.,TGTGCCAGCAGCCTTTCGTGGGGGGCCAACGTCCTGACTTTC,CASSLSWGANVLTF
TRBJ2-7,TRBV5-1,.,many,TGCGCCAGCAGCTTGGACCCGGGGGCAACCTACGAGCAGTACTTC,CASSLDPGATYEQYF
TRBJ1-2,TRBV12-3/TRBV12-4,.,.,TGTGCCAGCAGTTTAGGGGCCAGACAGGAGAGCTTC,CASSLGARQESF
TRBJ2-1,TRBV5-1,.,.,TGCGCCAGCAGCTTGGCCGGCGAACAAGCTAAAGACTACAATGAGCAGTTCTTC,CASSLAGEQAKDYNEQFF
TRBJ2-5,TRBV14,TRBD1,.,TGTGCCGGCAGCCAACGGACAGGGGCGGGACAAGAGACCCAGTACTTC,CAGSQRTGAGQETQYF
TRBJ2-7,TRBV28,.,.,TGTGCCACACTAGAAAAGTTCCGTCGGGACGAGCAGTACTTC,CATLEKFRRDEQYF
TRBJ2-1,TRBV20-1,.,few,TGCAGTGCTAGAGACTGGAGGACAAATTACAATGAGCAGTTCTTC,CSARDWRTNYNEQFF
TRBJ2-4,TRBV20-1,.,.,TGCAGTGCTAGAGGACGGGAAGCCAAAAACATTCAGTACTTC,CSARGREAKNIQYF
TRBJ1-1,TRBV28,.,.,TGTGCCAGCAGTTCCCGGGACGGGGGAGTGAACACTGAAGCTTTCTTC,CASSSRDGGVNTEAFF
TRBJ2-7,TRBV5-5,.,many,TGTGCCAGCAGCATAGAGTGGGGGGCCTACGAGCAGTACTTC,CASSIEWGAYEQYF
TRBJ2-1,TRBV24-1,TRBD1,few,TGTGCCACCAGTGATCGACAGGGAATCAATGAGCAGTTCTTC,CATSDRQGINEQFF
TRBJ2-5,TRBV12-3/TRBV12-4,TRBD2,many,TGTGCCAGCAGTAACCGGGACTACCAACGTGAGACCCAGTACTTC,CASSNRDYQRETQYF
TRBJ2-3,TRBV29-1,TRBD2,many,TGCAGCGTTGCTGGCGGGGGGACTACAGATACGCAGTATTTT,CSVAGGGTTDTQYF
TRBJ2-6,TRBV7-9,.,few,TGTGCCAGCAGCCCAGCGGAGGCGGCCAACGTCCTGACTTTC,CASSPAEAANVLTF
TRBJ2-7,TRBV4-3,.,.,TGCGCCAACAGCCAACCGGGACTCACGGGCAAGCAGTACTTC,CANSQPGLTGKQYF
TRBJ2-1,TRBV6-6,TRBD2,once,TGTGCCAGCAGTTACACGCCTAGCGGGGGCCGGAACAATGAGCAGTTCTTC,CASSYTPSGGRNNEQFF
TRBJ1-5,TRBV5-6,.,.,TGTGCCAGCAGCTCATCTCCCCGCAGGAGGAACAATCAGCCCCAGCATTTT,CASSSSPRRRNNQPQHF
TRBJ2-7,TRBV7-2,.,.,TGTGCCAGCAGCGCCCTCGGCGGTCTAGTTCGGGAGCAGTACTTC,CASSALGGLVREQYF
TRBJ1-1,TRBV5-1,.,.,TGCGCCAGCAGCTTTCGAGGGGATGTCGATGAAGCTTTCTTT,CASSFRGDVDEAFF
TRBJ2-3,TRBV28,TRBD1,many,TGTGCCAGCGGTATGACAGGGCGCACAGATACGCAGTATTTT,CASGMTGRTDTQYF
TRBJ2-1,TRBV7-9,.,.,TGTGCCAGCAGCTTATTACGGGGGGCCACGAGCTCCTACAATGAGCAGTTCTTC,CASSLLRGATSSYNEQFF
TRBJ2-3,TRBV6-2/TRBV6-3,.,few,TGTGCCAGCAATATCGGGGGCTTCACAGATACGCAGTATTTT,CASNIGGFTDTQYF
TRBJ2-7,TRBV4-1,.,few,TGCGCCAGCAGCCAAGAAGTCCCAGGAGACTACGAGCAGTACTTC,CASSQEVPGDYEQYF
TRBJ1-2,TRBV15,.,many,TGTGCCACCAGCCACCGGGGGGACTATGGCTACACCTTC,CATSHRGDYGYTF
TRBJ2-3,TRBV20-1,TRBD1,few,TGCAGTGCAACGACAGGGGTCACAGATACGCAGTATTTT,CSATTGVTDTQYF
TRBJ1-5,TRBV18,TRBD1,few,TGTGCCAGCTCCCTATTGGGACAGGGGGCCGACACCCCCCAGCATTTT,CASSLLGQGADTPQHF
TRBJ2-1,TRBV28,.,few,TGTGCCAGCAGTCTCCCTATGGGCCCTAATGAGCAGTTCTTC,CASSLPMGPNEQFF
TRBJ1-1,TRBV6-6,.,.,TGTGCCAGCAGTGGGGGGACCGGGTGGAACACTGAAGCTTTCTTT,CASSGGTGWNTEAFF
TRBJ2-3,TRBV7-2,TRBD2,few,TGTGCCAGCAGCCGGGGGGGCCCCCCAGATACGCAGTATTTT,CASSRGGPPDTQYF
TRBJ2-4,TRBV28,TRBD1,many,TGTGCCAGCAGTTGGACAGGGGAAAACATTCAGTACTTC,CASSWTGENIQYF
TRBJ1-3,TRBV2,TRBD1,.,TGTGCCAGCAGTTCCCTCGGGACAGGGAGTCTAGGTGGAAACACCATATATTTT,CASSSLGTGSLGGNTIYF
TRBJ2-1,TRBV20-1,TRBD1,.,TGCAGTGCTAGAGGCCCCGGGACAGGGCACAATGAGCAGTTCTTC,CSARGPGTGHNEQFF
TRBJ1-5,TRBV20-1,.,few,.,CSARDLGSGEQYFGPLSEPQHF
TRBJ1-3,TRBV4-1,.,.,TGCGCCAGCAGTAACCCTAGGGGGAAGGAAAACACCATATATTTT,CASSNPRGKENTIYF
TRBJ1-5,TRBV9,.,few,TGTGCCAGCAGCGGAGGACGGTCAGCGGGACCCCAGCATTTT,CASSGGRSAGPQHF
TRBJ2-2,TRBV4-1,TRBD2,.,TGCGCCAGCAGCCAAGATCACCTAGCGGGGGGGCAGACCGGGGAGCTGTTTTTT,CASSQDHLAGGQTGELFF
TRBJ2-7,TRBV7-2,.,many,TGTGCCAGCAGCTTAGGGACTCCAAGGCCTACCTACGAGCAGTACTTC,CASSLGTPRPTYEQYF